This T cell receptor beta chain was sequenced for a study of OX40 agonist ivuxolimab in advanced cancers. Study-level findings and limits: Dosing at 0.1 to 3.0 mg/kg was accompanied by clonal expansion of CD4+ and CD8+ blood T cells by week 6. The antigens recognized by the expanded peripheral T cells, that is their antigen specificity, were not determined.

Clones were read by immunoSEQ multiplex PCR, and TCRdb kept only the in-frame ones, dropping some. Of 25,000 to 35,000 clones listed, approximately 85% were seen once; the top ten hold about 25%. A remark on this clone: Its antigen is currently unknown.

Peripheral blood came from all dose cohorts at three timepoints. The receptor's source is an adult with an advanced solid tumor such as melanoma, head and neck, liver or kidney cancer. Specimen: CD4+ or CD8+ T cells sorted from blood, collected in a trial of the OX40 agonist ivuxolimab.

Written as DNA, the CDR3 is TGTGCCAGCAGTCAAACAGGGGGAGTTCAGGAAAAACTGTTTTTT. Its protein product is CASSQTGGVQEKLFF. V usage is TRBV6-5 and J usage is TRBJ1-4, with 8 nucleotides matching TRBD1. Germline CDR1 reads MNHEY; CDR2 reads SVGAGI. The V and J ends lost 5 bases and 8 bases, in that order; junction bases with no gene match: 10. The CDR3 has 15 amino acids.